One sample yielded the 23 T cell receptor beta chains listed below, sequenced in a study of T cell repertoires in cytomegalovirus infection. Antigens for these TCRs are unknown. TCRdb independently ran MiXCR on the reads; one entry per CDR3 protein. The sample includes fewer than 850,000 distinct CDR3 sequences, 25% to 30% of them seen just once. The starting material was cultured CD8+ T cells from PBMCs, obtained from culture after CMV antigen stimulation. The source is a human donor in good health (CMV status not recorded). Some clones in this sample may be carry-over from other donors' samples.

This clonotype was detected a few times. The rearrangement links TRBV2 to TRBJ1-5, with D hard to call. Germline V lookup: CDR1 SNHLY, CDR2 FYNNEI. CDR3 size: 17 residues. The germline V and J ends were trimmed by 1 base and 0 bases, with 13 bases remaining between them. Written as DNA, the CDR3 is TGTGCCAGCAGTGAAGGGGAACGGGAAATTAGCAATCAGCCCCAGCATTTT. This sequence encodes CASSEGEREISNQPQHF.

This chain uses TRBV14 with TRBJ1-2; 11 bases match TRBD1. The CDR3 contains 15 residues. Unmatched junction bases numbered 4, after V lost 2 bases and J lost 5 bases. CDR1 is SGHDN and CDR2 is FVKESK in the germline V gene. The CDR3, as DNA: TGTGCCAGCAGCCAACCGGGACAGGGGGAGTATGGCTACACCTTC. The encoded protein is CASSQPGQGEYGYTF.

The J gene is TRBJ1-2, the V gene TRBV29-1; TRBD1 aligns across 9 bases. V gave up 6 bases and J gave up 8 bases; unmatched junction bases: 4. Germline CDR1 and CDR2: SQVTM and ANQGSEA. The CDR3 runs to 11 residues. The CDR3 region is CSVPGQGGYTF. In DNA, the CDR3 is TGCAGCGTCCCGGGACAGGGCGGCTACACCTTC.

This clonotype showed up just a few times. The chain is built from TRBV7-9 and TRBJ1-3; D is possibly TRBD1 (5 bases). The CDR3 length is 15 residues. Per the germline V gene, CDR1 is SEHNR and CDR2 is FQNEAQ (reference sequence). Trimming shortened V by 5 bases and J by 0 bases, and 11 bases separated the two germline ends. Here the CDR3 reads CASSPGGFSGNTIYF. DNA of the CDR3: TGTGCCAGCAGCCCGGGGGGGTTCTCTGGAAACACCATATATTTT.

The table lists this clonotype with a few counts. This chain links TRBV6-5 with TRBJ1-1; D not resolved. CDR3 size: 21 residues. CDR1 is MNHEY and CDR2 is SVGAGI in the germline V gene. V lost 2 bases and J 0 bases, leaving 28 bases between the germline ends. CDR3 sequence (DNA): TGTGCCAGCAGTTACGCAGTTTGGGAAGACGGCCGTTTCAACATGAACACTGAAGCTTTCTTT. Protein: CASSYAVWEDGRFNMNTEAFF.

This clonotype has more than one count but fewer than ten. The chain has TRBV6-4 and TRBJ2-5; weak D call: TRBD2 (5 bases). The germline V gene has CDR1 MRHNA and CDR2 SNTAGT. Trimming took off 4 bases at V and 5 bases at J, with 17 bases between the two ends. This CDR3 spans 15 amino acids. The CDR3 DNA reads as TGTGCCAGCAGTGCCCCCCCCGGGGTGGGGGAGACCCAGTACTTC. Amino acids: CASSAPPGVGETQYF.

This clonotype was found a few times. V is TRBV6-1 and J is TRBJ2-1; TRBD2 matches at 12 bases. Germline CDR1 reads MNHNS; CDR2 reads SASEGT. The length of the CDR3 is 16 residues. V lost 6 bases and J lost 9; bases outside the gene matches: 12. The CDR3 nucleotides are TGTGCCAGCAGCCCCTGGCTAGCGGGGGGGCCGGGTGAGCAGTTCTTC. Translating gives CASSPWLAGGPGEQFF.

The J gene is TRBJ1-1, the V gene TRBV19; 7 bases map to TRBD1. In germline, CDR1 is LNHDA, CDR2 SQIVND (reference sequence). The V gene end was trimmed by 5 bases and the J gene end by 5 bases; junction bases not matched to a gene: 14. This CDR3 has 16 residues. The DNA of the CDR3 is TGTGCCAGTAGTCTCGGACAGGACGCATTTTGGACTGAAGCTTTCTTT. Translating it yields CASSLGQDAFWTEAFF.

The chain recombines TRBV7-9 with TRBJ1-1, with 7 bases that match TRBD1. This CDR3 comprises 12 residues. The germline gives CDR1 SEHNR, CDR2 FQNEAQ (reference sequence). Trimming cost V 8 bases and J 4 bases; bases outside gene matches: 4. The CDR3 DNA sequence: TGTGCCAGCCAGACAGGGTTCACTGAAGCTTTCTTT. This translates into CASQTGFTEAFF. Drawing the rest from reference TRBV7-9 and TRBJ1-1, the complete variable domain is DTGVSQNPRHKITKRGQNVTFRCDPISEHNRLYWYRQTLGQGPEFLTYFQNEAQLEKSRLLSDRFSAERPKGSFSTLEIQRTEQGDSAMYLCASQTGFTEAFFGQGTRLTVV.

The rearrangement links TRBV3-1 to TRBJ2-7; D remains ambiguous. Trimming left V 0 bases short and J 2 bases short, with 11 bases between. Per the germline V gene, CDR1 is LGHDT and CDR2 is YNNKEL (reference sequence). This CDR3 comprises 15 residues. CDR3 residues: CASSQDAYQTYEQYF. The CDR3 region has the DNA TGTGCCAGCAGCCAAGACGCCTACCAGACCTACGAGCAGTACTTC.

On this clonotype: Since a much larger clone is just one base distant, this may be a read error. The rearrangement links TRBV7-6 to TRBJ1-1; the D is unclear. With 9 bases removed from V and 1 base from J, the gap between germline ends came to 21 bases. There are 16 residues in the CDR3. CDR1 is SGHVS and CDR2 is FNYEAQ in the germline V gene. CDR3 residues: CARVKGSGCSNTEAFF. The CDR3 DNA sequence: TGTGCCAGGGTTAAAGGGTCAGGATGCTCGAACACTGAAGCTTTCTTT.

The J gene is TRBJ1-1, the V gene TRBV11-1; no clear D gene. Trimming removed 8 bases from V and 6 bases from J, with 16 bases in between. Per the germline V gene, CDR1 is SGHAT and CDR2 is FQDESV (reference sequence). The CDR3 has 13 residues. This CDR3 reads CASQAEGGPEAFF. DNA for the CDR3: TGTGCCAGCCAAGCTGAGGGCGGACCTGAAGCTTTCTTT. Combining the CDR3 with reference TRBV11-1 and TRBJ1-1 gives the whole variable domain EAEVAQSPRYKITEKSQAVAFWCDPISGHATLYWYRQILGQGPELLVQFQDESVVDDSQLPKDRFSAERLKGVDSTLKIQPAELGDSAMYLCASQAEGGPEAFFGQGTRLTVV.

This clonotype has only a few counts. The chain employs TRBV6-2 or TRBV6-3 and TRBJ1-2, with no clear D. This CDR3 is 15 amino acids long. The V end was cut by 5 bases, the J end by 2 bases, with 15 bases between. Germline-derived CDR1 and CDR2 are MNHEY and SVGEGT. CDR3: CASSDPAPLNYGYTF. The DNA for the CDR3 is TGTGCCAGCAGTGATCCGGCCCCACTAAACTATGGCTACACCTTC.

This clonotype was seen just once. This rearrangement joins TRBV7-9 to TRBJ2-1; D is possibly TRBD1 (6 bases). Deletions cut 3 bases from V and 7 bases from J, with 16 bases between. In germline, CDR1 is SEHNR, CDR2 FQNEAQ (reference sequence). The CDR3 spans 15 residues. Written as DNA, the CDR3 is TGTGCCAGCAGCTTCCAACAGGGTATAAGGAATGAGCAGTTCTTC. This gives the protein CASSFQQGIRNEQFF.

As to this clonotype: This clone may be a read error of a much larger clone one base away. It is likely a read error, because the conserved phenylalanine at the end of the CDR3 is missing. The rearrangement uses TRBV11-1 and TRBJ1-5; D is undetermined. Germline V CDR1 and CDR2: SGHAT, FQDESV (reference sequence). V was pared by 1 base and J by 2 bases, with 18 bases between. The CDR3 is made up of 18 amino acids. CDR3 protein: CASSLGETGSWGNQPQHS. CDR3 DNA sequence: TGTGCCAGCAGCTTAGGAGAGACGGGGTCATGGGGCAATCAGCCCCAGCATTCT.

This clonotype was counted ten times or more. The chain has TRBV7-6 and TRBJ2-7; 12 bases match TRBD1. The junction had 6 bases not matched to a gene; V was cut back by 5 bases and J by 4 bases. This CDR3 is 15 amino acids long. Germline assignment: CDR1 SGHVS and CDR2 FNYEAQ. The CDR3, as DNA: TGTGCCAGCAGCCGGGACAGGGGGCGTAGGTACGAGCAGTACTTC. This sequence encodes CASSRDRGRRYEQYF.

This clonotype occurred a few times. The CDR3 here is CASSSQIAKNIQYF. Here the CDR3 DNA reads TGTGCCAGCAGCTCGCAAATAGCCAAAAACATTCAGTACTTC. The V gene is TRBV7-6, the J gene TRBJ2-4; no firm D call. Germline CDR1 is SGHVS and CDR2 is FNYEAQ. V lost 4 bases, J lost 0 bases, and 7 bases lay in between. CDR3 size: 14 residues.

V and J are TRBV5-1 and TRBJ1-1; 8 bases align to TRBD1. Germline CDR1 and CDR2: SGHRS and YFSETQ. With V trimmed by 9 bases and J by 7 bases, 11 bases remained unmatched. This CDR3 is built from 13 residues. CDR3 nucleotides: TGCGCCACGACTTTAACAGGGGGTAGTGAAGCTTTCTTT. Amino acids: CATTLTGGSEAFF. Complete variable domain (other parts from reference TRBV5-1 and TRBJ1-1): KAGVTQTPRYLIKTRGQQVTLSCSPISGHRSVSWYQQTPGQGLQFLFEYFSETQRNKGNFPGRFSGRQFSNSRSEMNVSTLELGDSALYLCATTLTGGSEAFFGQGTRLTVV.

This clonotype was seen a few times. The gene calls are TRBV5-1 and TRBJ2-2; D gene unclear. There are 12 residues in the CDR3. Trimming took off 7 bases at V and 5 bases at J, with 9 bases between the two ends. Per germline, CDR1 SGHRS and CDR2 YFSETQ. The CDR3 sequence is CASVKETGELFF. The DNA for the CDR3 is TGCGCCAGCGTGAAGGAGACCGGGGAGCTGTTTTTT.

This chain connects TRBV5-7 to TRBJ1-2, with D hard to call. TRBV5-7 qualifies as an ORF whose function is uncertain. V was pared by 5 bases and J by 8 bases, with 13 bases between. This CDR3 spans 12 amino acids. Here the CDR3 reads CASSTRSCGYTF. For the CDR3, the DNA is TGTGCCAGCAGTACTCGGTCTTGCGGCTACACCTTC.

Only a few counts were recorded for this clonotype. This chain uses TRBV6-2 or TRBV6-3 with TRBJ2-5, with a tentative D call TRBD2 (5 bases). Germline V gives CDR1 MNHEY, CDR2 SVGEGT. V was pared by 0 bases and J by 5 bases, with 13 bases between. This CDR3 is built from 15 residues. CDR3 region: CASSYSMSGFETQYF. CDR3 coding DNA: TGTGCCAGCAGTTACTCGATGTCGGGGTTCGAGACCCAGTACTTC.

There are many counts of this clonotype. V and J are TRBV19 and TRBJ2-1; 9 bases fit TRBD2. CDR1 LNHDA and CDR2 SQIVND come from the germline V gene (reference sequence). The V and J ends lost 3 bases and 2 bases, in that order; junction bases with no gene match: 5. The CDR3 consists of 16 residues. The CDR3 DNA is TGTGCCAGTAGTATTAGCGGGGGCTCGCCCTACAATGAGCAGTTCTTC. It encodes CASSISGGSPYNEQFF. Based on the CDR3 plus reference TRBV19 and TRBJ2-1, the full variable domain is DGGITQSPKYLFRKEGQNVTLSCEQNLNHDAMYWYRQDPGQGLRLIYYSQIVNDFQKGDIAEGYSVSREKKESFPLTVTSAQKNPTAFYLCASSISGGSPYNEQFFGPGTRLTVL.

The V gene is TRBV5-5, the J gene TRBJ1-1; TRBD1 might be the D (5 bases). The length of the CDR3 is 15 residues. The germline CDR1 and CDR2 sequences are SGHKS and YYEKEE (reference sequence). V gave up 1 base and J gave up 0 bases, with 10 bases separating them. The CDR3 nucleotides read TGTGCCAGCAGCTTGTCCAGGGATCTGAACACTGAAGCTTTCTTT. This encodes CASSLSRDLNTEAFF.